Listed below are T cell receptor beta chains from one sample, sequenced in a study of graft-versus-host responses after intestinal transplantation. No antigens are known for them. TCRdb's table, derived via immunoSEQ multiplex PCR, lists solely in-frame clones and lacks some. The sample shows roughly 100,000 clones, over 85% of them seen only once. The sample consisted of unstimulated CD8+ T cells sorted from spleen or lymph node cells, taken before intestinal transplant. These receptor sequences come from a human donor who received an intestinal transplant. The conserved cysteine and the conserved F or W are not part of the CDR3 here.

>TRBJ1-1|TRBV19
ASSTGPFPEAF
>TRBJ1-5|TRBV7-8
ASSLSGGGQPQH
>TRBJ2-2|TRBV6-5
ASSYSPGELF
>TRBJ2-7|TRBV11-2
ASSFDRVTYEQY
>TRBJ1-1|TRBV4-1
ASSRQGRNTEAF
>TRBJ2-5|TRBV5-1
ASSPASEETQY
>TRBJ1-1|TRBV7-3
ASSLYGENTEAF
>TRBJ2-1|TRBV2
ASRDYRDRYNEQF
>TRBJ2-7|TRBV15
ATSVRDRVYEQY
>TRBJ1-1|TRBV7-9
ASSLYTEAF
>TRBJ1-2|TRBV9
ASSVGGRQGPYGYT
>TRBJ2-7|TRBV6-5
ASSGRTGGYEQY
>TRBJ1-5|TRBV19
ASSDGSTQH
>TRBJ1-2|TRBV4-1
ASSQPGLNYGYT
>TRBJ2-2|TRBV23-1
ASSQQEEGTGELF
>TRBJ1-1|TRBV19
ASMNSQDTEAF
>TRBJ2-1|TRBV5-1
ASSADRATYSYNEQF
>TRBJ2-1|TRBV27
ASSPLESRGVNEQF
>TRBJ2-2|TRBV7-8
ASSLLAWTPAPNTGELF
>TRBJ2-2|TRBV29-1
SAYRGETGELF
>TRBJ1-1|TRBV5-4
ASRQGANTEAF
>TRBJ1-3|TRBV12-1
ASSFDTIY
>TRBJ1-2|TRBV6-1
ASRETTGGLYGYT
>TRBJ1-1|TRBV11-2
ASSTFTRLEGTEAF
>TRBJ1-1|TRBV29-1
KGGAGENTEAF
>-|TRBV5-8
ASSGGTGFNEQY
>TRBJ1-2|TRBV27
ASSLAGNNYGYT
>TRBJ2-3|TRBV11-2
ASSEGTRGWYSTDTQY
>TRBJ2-5|TRBV11-2
ASSLGAETQY
>TRBJ2-7|TRBV27
ASSTKQGSYEQY
>TRBJ1-2|TRBV19
ATDRGRGDLGYT